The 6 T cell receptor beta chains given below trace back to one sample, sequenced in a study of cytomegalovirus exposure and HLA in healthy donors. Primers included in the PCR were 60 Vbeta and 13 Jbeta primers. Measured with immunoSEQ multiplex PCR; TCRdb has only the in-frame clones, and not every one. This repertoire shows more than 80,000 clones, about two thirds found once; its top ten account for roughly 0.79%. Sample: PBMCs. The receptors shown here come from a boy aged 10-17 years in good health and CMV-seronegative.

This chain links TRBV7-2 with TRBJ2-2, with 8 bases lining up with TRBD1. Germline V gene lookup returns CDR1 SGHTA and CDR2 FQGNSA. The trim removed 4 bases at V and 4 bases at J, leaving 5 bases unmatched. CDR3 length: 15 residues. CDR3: CASSWRQGSTGELFF. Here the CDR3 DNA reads TGTGCCAGCAGCTGGAGACAGGGGAGCACCGGGGAGCTGTTTTTT.

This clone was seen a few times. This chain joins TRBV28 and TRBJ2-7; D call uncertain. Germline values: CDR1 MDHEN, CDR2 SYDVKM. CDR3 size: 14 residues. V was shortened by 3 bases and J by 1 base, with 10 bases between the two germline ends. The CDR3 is CASSFLDISYEQYF. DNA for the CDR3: TGTGCCAGCAGTTTCCTAGATATTTCCTACGAGCAGTACTTC. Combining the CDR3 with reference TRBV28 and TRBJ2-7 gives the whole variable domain DVKVTQSSRYLVKRTGEKVFLECVQDMDHENMFWYRQDPGLGLRLIYFSYDVKMKEKGDIPEGYSVSREKKERFSLILESASTNQTSMYLCASSFLDISYEQYFGPGTRLTVT.

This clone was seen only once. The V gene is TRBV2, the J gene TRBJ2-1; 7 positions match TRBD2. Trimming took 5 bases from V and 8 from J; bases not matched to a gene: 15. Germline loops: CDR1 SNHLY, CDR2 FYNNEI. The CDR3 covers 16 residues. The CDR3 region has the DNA TGTGCCAGCAGTTATCTTACTAGCGTCGGTCCGGATGAGCAGTTCTTC. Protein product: CASSYLTSVGPDEQFF.

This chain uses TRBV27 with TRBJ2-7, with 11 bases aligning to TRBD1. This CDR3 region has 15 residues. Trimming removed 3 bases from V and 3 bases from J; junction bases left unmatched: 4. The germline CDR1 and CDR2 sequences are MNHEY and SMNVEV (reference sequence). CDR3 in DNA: TGTGCCAGCAGTTTCTTTGGGACAGGGGGCTACGAGCAGTACTTC. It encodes CASSFFGTGGYEQYF.

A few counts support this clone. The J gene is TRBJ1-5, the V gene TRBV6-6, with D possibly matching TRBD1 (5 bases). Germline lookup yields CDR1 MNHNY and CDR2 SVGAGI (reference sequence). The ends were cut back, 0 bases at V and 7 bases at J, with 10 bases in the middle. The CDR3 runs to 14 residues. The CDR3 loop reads CASSYSRGSQPQHF. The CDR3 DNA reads TGTGCCAGCAGTTACTCGCGGGGGAGCCAGCCCCAGCATTTT.

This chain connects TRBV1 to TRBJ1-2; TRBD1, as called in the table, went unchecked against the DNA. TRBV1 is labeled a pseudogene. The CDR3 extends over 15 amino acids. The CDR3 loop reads CTSNRQGRYNYGYTF. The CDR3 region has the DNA TGCACCAGCAACCGACAGGGGCGGTATAACTATGGCTACACCTTC.